The entry that follows covers one T cell receptor beta chain sequence. The entry originates in a study of blood T cell repertoires in COVID-19. Study context: Acute and convalescent COVID-19 samples came from the United States, Italy and Spain.

Clinical history as reported by participants underpinned cohort assignment. Sequencing used immunoSEQ multiplex PCR; TCRdb keeps in-frame clones, though not all of them. The data contain hundreds of thousands of clones, approximately 82% of them seen just once; the ten biggest clones take up approximately 5%. Germline CDR1 reads MNHEY; CDR2 reads SMNVEV (reference sequence). V was pared by 6 bases and J by 5 bases, with 19 bases between. The CDR3 has 15 residues. Input material: PBMCs or T cells enriched from blood (not recorded which). The clonotype was recovered from a middle-aged man who had been exposed to COVID-19. The chain carries TRBV27 and TRBJ1-2; tentatively, D is TRBD1 (6 bases). The CDR3 DNA follows: TGTGCCAGCAGCCCGGGCGGGGGCGCTTGGTATGGCTACACCTTC. This encodes CASSPGGGAWYGYTF.